These T cell receptor beta chains were read from a single sample in a study of CD8 T cells in Susac syndrome. TCRdb reprocessed the immunoSEQ multiplex PCR reads with MiXCR, giving one entry per CDR3 protein. The repertoire has some 190,000 distinct CDR3 sequences, approximately 95% of them found once; the top ten carry approximately 0.09%. The sequenced sample was CD4+ T cells from PBMCs. These receptors were obtained from a human donor with multiple sclerosis. The conserved cysteine and the conserved F or W are not part of the CDR3 here. Each record gives: V gene, J gene, CDR3 protein.

V: TRBV3-1; J: TRBJ2-3; CDR3: ASSQGTLAGATDTQY
V: TRBV4-2; J: TRBJ1-2; CDR3: ASSQVKQETGYT
V: TRBV12-3/TRBV12-4; J: TRBJ2-5; CDR3: ASSPGGGETQY
V: TRBV6-6; J: TRBJ2-7; CDR3: ASSPRDKGSYEQY
V: TRBV20-1; J: TRBJ1-5; CDR3: SAQRGQSSNQPQH
V: TRBV20-1; J: TRBJ1-2; CDR3: SAPGPPVSNYGYT
V: TRBV20-1; J: TRBJ1-1; CDR3: SAKRPANTEAF
V: TRBV20-1; J: TRBJ1-5; CDR3: SARAINQPQH
V: TRBV29-1; J: TRBJ1-3; CDR3: SVVAGNTIY
V: TRBV20-1; J: TRBJ2-1; CDR3: SARGLAISYNEQF
V: TRBV5-1; J: TRBJ2-5; CDR3: ASSYDRSQETQY
V: TRBV5-1; J: TRBJ1-1; CDR3: ASSLTGDGEAF
V: TRBV20-1; J: TRBJ2-2; CDR3: SASLVNTGELF
V: TRBV29-1; J: TRBJ2-1; CDR3: SVVSGAHEQF
V: TRBV7-2; J: TRBJ2-3; CDR3: ASRDRLAGGVGTDTQY
V: TRBV4-1; J: TRBJ1-1; CDR3: ASSQDEEGVMNTEAF
V: TRBV7-3; J: TRBJ2-5; CDR3: ASSLTLMETQY
V: TRBV20-1; J: TRBJ1-1; CDR3: SARDRGTEAF
V: TRBV6-5; J: TRBJ1-6; CDR3: ASSYSSRRGDNSPLH
V: TRBV20-1; J: TRBJ2-3; CDR3: SARDLVASGVTDTQY
V: TRBV12-5; J: TRBJ1-6; CDR3: ASGLDGRRPLH
V: TRBV12-3/TRBV12-4; J: TRBJ1-5; CDR3: ASSLRQIGNQPQH
V: TRBV6-5; J: TRBJ1-2; CDR3: ASSLRDGGYT
V: TRBV19; J: TRBJ2-1; CDR3: ASSIRAGGGEQF
V: TRBV20-1; J: TRBJ1-2; CDR3: SDLLPGHPYGYT
V: TRBV6-1; J: TRBJ1-6; CDR3: ASSESTGRNSPLH
V: TRBV6-6; J: TRBJ1-2; CDR3: ASSYTALGGYT
V: TRBV28; J: TRBJ1-1; CDR3: ASSPLLSEAF
V: TRBV6-6; J: TRBJ1-5; CDR3: ASSYADRVAQPQH
V: TRBV6-2/TRBV6-3; J: TRBJ2-5; CDR3: ASSQSAGRGTQY
V: TRBV14; J: TRBJ2-3; CDR3: ASSQTGLARDTQY
V: TRBV30; J: TRBJ2-3; CDR3: ASQIGGGTDTQY
V: TRBV2; J: TRBJ2-7; CDR3: ASRTDSPPY
V: TRBV7-3; J: TRBJ2-1; CDR3: ASRLAGTSVSSYNEQF
V: TRBV7-9; J: TRBJ2-2; CDR3: ASIPRRGPNTGELF
V: TRBV5-1; J: TRBJ2-3; CDR3: ASSLETGGTQY
V: TRBV6-5; J: TRBJ1-1; CDR3: ASSYVWTGDTEAF
V: TRBV2; J: TRBJ2-3; CDR3: ASTLSGARTDTQY
V: TRBV27; J: TRBJ1-1; CDR3: ASRTIGAGGTEAF
V: TRBV13; J: TRBJ1-2; CDR3: ASSFPGTANYGYT